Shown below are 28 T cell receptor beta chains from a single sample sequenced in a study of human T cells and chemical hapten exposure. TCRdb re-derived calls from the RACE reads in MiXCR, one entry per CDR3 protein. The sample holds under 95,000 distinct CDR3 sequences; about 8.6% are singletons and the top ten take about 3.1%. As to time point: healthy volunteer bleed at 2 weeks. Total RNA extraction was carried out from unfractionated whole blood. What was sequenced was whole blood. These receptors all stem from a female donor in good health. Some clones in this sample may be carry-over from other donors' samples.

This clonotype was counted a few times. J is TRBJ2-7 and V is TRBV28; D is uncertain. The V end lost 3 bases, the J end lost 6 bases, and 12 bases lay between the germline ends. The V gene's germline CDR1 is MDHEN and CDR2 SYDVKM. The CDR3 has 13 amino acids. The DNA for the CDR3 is TGTGCCAGCAGTTTGCCGACCCTTTCCGAGCAGTACTTC. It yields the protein CASSLPTLSEQYF.

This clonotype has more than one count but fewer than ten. The CDR3 loop reads CASSDTGGLETQYF. Written as DNA, the CDR3 is TGTGCCAGCAGCGATACAGGGGGCCTCGAGACCCAGTACTTC. This chain joins TRBV7-2 and TRBJ2-5; the match to TRBD1 covers 9 bases. CDR1 is SGHTA and CDR2 is FQGNSA in the germline V gene. V was pared by 5 bases and J by 5 bases, with 6 bases of the junction left unmatched. The CDR3 spans 14 residues.

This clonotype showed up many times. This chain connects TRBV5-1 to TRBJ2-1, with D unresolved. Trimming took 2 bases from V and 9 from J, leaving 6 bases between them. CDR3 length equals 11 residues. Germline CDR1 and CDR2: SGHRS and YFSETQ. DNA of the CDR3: TGCGCCAGCAGCTTCGGGCCTGAGCAGTTCTTC. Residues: CASSFGPEQFF.

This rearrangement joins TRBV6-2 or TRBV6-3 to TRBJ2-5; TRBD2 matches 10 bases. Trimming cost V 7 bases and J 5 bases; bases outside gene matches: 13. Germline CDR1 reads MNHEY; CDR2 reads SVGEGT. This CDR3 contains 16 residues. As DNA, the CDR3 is TGTGCCAGCACCGACGGACTAGCGGCCCTTGAGGAGACCCAGTACTTC. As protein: CASTDGLAALEETQYF.

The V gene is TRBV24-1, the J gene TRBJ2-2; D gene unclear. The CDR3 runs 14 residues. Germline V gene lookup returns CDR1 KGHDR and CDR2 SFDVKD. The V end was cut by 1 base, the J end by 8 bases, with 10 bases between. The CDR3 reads CATSDFSRSGELFF. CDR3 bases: TGTGCCACCAGTGATTTTTCAAGGTCTGGGGAGCTGTTTTTT.

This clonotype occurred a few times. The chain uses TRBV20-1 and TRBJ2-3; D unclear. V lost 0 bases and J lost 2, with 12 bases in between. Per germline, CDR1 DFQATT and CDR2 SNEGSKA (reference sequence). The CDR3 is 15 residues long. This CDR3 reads CSARDWSVDTDTQYF. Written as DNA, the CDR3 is TGCAGTGCTAGAGATTGGAGCGTAGACACAGATACGCAGTATTTT.

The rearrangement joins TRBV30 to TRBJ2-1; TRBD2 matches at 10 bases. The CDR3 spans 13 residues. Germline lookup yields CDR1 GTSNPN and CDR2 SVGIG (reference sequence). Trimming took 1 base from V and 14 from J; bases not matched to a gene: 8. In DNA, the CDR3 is TGTGCCTGGAGTGAATCTAGCGGGAGCGGAGAGTTCTTC. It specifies CAWSESSGSGEFF.

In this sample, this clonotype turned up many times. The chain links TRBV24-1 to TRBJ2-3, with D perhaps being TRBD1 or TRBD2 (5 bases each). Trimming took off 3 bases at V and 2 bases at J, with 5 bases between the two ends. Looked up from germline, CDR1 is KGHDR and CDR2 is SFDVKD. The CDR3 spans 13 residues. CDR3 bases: TGTGCCACCAGTGATGGGACCACAGATACGCAGTATTTT. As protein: CATSDGTTDTQYF.

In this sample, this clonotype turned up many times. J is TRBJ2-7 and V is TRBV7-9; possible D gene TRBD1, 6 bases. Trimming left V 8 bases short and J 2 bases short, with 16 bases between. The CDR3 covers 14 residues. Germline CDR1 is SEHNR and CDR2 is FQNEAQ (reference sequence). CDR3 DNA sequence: TGTGCCAGCCGAGAGGGGGTTCGCCCCTACGAGCAGTACTTC. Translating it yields CASREGVRPYEQYF.

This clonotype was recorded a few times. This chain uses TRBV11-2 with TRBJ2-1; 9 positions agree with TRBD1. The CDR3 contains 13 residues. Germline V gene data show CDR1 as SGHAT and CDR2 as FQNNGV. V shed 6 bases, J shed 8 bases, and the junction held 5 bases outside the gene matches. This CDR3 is CASRRQGEDEQFF. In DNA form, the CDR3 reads TGTGCCAGCAGAAGACAGGGGGAGGATGAGCAGTTCTTC.

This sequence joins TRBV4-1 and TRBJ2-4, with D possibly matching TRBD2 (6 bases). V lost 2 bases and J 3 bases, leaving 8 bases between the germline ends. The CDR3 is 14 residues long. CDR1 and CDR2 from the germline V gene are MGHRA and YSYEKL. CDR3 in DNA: TGCGCCAGCAGCCAATGGCGGGGCAAAAACATTCAGTACTTC. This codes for CASSQWRGKNIQYF.

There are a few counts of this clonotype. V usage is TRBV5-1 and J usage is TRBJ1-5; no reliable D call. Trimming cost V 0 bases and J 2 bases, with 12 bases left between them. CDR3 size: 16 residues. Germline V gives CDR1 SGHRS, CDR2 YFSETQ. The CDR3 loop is CASSLEAKGGNQPQHF. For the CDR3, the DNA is TGCGCCAGCAGCTTGGAGGCCAAAGGAGGCAATCAGCCCCAGCATTTT.

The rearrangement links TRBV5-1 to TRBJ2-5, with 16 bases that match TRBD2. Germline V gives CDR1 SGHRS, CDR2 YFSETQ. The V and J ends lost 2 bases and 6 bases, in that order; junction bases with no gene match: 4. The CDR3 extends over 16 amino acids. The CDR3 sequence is CASSFGTSGREKTQYF. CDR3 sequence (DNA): TGCGCCAGCAGCTTCGGGACTAGCGGGAGGGAGAAGACCCAGTACTTC.

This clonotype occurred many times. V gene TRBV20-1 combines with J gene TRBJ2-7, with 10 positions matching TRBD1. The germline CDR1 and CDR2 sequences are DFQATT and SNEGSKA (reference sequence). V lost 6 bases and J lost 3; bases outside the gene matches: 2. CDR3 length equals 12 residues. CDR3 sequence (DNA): TGCAGTGCCGGACAGGGGGACTACGAGCAGTACTTC. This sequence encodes CSAGQGDYEQYF.

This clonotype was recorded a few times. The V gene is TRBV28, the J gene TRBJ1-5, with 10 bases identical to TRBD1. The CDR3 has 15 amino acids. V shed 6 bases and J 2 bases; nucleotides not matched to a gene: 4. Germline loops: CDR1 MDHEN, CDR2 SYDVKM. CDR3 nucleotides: TGTGCCAGCAGAATGACAGGGGGCGGCAATCAGCCCCAGCATTTT. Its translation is CASRMTGGGNQPQHF.

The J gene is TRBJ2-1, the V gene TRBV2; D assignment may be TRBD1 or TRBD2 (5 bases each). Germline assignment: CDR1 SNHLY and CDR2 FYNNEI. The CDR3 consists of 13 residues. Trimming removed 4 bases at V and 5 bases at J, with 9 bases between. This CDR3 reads CASSGDGHNEQFF. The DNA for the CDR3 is TGTGCCAGCAGTGGGGACGGTCACAATGAGCAGTTCTTC.

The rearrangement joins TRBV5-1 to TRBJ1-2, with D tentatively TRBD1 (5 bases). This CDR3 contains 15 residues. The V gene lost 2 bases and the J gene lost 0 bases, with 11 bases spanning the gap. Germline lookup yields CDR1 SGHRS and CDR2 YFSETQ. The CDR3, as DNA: TGCGCCAGCAGCTTCAGACAGACCTCTAACTATGGCTACACCTTC. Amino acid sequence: CASSFRQTSNYGYTF.

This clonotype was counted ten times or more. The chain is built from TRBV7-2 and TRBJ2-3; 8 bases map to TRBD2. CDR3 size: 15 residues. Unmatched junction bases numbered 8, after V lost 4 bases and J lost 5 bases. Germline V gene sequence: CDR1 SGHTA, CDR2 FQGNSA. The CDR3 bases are TGTGCCAGCAGCTCGTCTAGCGGGTCGGGAGATACGCAGTATTTT. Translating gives CASSSSSGSGDTQYF.

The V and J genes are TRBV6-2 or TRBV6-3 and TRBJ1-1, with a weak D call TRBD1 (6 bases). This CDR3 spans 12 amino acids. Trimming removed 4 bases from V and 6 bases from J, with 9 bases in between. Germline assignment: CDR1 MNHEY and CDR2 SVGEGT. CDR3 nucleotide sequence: TGTGCCAGCAGTTGGACAGCCTCTGAAGCTTTCTTT. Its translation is CASSWTASEAFF.

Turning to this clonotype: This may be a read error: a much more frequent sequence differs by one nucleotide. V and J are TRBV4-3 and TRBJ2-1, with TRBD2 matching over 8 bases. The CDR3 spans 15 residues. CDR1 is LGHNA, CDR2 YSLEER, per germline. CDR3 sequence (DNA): TGCGCCAGCAGCCAGGCTCCCTGGCGGGAGGAGGGGCAGTCCTTC. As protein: CASSQAPWREEGQSF.

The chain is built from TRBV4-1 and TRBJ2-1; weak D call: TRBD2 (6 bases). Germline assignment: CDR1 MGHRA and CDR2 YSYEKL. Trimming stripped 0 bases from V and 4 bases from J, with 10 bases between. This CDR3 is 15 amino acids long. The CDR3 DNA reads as TGCGCCAGCAGCCAAGACGGGACTTCATACAATGAGCAGTTCTTC. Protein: CASSQDGTSYNEQFF.

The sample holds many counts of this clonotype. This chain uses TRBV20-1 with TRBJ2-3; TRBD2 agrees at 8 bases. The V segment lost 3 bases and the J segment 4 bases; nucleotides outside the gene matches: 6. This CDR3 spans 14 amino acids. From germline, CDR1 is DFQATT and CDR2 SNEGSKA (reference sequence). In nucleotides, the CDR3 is TGCAGTGCTAGTCGTTCGCGGGAGGCAGATACGCAGTATTTT. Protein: CSASRSREADTQYF.

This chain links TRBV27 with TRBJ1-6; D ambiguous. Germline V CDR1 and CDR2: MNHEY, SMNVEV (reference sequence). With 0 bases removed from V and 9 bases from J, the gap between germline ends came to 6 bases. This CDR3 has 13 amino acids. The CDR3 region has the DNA TGTGCCAGCAGTTTATCCGGTGGTTCACCCCTCCACTTT. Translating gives CASSLSGGSPLHF.

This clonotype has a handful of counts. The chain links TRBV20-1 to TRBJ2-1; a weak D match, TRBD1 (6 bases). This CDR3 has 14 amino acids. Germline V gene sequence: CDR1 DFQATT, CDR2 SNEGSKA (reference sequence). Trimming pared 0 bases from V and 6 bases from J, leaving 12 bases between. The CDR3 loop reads CSARDRGLINEQFF. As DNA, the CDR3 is TGCAGTGCTAGAGACAGGGGTCTCATCAATGAGCAGTTCTTC.

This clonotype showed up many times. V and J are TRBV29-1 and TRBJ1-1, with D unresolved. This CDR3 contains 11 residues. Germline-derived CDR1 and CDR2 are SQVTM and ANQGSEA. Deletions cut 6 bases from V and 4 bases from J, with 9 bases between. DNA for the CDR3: TGCAGCGTCTACACTAGCACTGAAGCTTTCTTT. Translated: CSVYTSTEAFF.

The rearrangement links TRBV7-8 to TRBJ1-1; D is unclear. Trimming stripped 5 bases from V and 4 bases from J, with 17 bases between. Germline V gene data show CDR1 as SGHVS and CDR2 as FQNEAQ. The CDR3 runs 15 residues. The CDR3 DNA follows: TGTGCCAGCAGCCTAGGGATCAGGTTGAGCACTGAAGCTTTCTTT. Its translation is CASSLGIRLSTEAFF.

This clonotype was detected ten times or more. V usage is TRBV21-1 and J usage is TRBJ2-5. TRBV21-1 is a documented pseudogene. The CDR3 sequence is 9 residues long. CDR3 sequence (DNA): TGTGCCAGCAGAGAGACCCAGTACTTC. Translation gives CASRETQYF.

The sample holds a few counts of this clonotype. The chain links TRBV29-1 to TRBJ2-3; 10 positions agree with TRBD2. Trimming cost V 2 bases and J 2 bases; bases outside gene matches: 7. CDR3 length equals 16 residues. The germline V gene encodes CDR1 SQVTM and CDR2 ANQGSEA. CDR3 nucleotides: TGCAGCGTTGAAAGGGGACTAGCGCTAAACACAGATACGCAGTATTTT. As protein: CSVERGLALNTDTQYF.